This T cell receptor beta chain is drawn from a study of cytomegalovirus exposure and HLA in healthy donors. In the PCR, 60 Vbeta and 13 Jbeta primers were used. Sequencing used immunoSEQ multiplex PCR; TCRdb keeps in-frame clones, though not all of them. The sample has over 150,000 clones; approximately 80% are singletons. Broader study findings: Later work found most CMV-associated TCR beta chains apparently HLA-restricted.

Points on this clone: Antigen: not known.

The CDR3 extends over 16 amino acids. Per the germline V gene, CDR1 is MDHEN and CDR2 is SYDVKM. V gave up 4 bases and J gave up 2 bases, with 14 bases separating them. The sequenced material came from PBMCs. J is TRBJ1-4 and V is TRBV28, with D perhaps matching TRBD1 (6 bases). This clonotype was sampled from a man aged 30 to 45 in good health and CMV-seropositive. CDR3 region: CASSSAGVGTNEKLFF. The CDR3 nucleotides read TGTGCCAGCAGTTCGGCAGGGGTGGGGACTAATGAAAAACTGTTTTTT.